This TCR beta chain was recorded in a study of immune evolution from preneoplasia to lung adenocarcinoma. Study conclusions and caveats: Later-stage lesions seemingly showed higher T cell density and diversity than normal lung. Normal lung had the highest top T cell clone frequencies.

Generated by immunoSEQ multiplex PCR, the TCRdb table keeps only in-frame clones and is missing some. Of approximately 4,900 clones in the sample, about 75% were seen once. This clone appeared once. Its antigen remains unknown. Histologic diagnosis was independently verified by two lung pathologists. Trimming removed 6 bases from V and 4 bases from J; junction bases left unmatched: 8. The CDR3 loop spans 14 amino acids. Germline-derived CDR1 and CDR2 are WNHNN and SYGVQD (reference sequence). This TCR came from a person between 55 and 69 years old with lung adenocarcinoma. The chain combines TRBV10-1 with TRBJ2-7; 8 bases match TRBD1. Sequencing was done on a sample of FFPE normal lung tissue adjacent to the tumor. The CDR3 DNA reads as TGCGCCAGCAGAGAGGACAGGGACCCTTACGAGCAGTACTTC. This gives the protein CASREDRDPYEQYF.